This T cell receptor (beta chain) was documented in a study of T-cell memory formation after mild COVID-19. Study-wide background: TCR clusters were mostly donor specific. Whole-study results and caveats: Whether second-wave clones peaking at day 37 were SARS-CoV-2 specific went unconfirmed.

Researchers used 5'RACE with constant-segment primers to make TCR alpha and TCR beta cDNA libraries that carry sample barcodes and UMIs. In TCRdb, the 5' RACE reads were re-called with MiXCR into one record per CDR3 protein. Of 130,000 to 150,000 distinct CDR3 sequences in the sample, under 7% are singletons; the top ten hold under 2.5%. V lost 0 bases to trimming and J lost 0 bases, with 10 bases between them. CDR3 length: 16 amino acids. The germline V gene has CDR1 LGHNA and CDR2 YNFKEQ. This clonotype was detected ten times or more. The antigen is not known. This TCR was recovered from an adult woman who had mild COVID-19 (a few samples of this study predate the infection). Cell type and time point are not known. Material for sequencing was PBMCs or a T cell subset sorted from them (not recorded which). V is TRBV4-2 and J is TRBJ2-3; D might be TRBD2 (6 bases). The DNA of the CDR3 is TGTGCCAGCAGCCAAGATTGGGGGACTAGCACAGATACGCAGTATTTT. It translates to CASSQDWGTSTDTQYF.